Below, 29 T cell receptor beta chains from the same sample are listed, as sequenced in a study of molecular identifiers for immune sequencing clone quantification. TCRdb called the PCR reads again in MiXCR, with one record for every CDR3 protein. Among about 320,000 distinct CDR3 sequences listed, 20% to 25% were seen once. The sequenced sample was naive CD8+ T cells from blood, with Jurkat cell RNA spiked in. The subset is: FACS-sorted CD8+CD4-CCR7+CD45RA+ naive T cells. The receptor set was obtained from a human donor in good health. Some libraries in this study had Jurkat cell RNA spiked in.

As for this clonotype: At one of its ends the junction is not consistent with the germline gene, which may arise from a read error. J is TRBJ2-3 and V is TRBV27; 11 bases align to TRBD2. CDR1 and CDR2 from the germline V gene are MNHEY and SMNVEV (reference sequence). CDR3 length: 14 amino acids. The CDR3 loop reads CVSPGLAVSDTQYF. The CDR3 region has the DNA TGTGTCAGCCCGGGACTAGCGGTTTCAGATACGCAGTATTTT.

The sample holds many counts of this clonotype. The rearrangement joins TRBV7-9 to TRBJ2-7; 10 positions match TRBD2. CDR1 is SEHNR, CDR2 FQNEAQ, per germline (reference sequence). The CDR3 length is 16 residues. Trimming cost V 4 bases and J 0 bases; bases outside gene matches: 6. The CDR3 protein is CASSSIAGGISYEQYF. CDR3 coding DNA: TGTGCCAGCAGCTCCATAGCGGGAGGTATCTCCTACGAGCAGTACTTC.

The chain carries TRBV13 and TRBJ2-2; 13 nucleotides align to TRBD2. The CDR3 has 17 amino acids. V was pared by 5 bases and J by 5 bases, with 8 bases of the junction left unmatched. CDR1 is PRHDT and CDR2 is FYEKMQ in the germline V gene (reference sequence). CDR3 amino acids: CASSRQGLAGSTGELFF. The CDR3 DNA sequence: TGTGCCAGCAGCCGACAGGGACTAGCGGGGAGTACCGGGGAGCTGTTTTTT.

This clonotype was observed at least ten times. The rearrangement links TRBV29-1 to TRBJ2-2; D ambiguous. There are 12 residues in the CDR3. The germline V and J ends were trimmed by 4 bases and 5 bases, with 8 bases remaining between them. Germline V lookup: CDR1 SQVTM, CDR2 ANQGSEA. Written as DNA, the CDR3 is TGCAGCGTTGTTAGTCAAACCGGGGAGCTGTTTTTT. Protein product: CSVVSQTGELFF.

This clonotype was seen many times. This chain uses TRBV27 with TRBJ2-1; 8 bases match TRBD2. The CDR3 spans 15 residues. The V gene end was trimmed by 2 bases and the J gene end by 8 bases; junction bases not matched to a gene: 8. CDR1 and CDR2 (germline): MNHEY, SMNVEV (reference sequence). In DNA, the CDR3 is TGTGCCAGCAGTTTAGTAGCGGGATTGTTTGATGAGCAGTTCTTC. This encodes CASSLVAGLFDEQFF.

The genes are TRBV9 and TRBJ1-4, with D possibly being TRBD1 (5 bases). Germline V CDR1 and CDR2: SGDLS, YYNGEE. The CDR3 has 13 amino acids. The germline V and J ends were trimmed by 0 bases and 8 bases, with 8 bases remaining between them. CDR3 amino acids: CASSVGGGEKLFF. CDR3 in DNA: TGTGCCAGCAGCGTAGGGGGCGGGGAAAAACTGTTTTTT.

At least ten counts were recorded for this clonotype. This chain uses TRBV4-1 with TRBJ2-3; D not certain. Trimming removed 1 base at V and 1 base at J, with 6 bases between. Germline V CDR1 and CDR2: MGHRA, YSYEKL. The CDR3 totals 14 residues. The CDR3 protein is CASSQGVGTDTQYF. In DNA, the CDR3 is TGCGCCAGCAGCCAAGGGGTTGGCACAGATACGCAGTATTTT.

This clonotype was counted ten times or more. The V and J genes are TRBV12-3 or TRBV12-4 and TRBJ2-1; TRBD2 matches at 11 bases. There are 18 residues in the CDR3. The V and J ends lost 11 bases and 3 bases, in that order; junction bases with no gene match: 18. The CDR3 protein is CAPTRVSGGAGFYNEQFF. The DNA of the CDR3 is TGTGCCCCTACTAGAGTTAGCGGGGGGGCCGGATTCTACAATGAGCAGTTCTTC.

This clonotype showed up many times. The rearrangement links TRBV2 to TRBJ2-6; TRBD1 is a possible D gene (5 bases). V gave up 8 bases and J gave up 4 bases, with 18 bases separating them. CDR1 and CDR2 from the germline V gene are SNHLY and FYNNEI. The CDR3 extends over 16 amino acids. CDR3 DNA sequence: TGTGCCAGCGCTGACAGTTACATCTCCGGGGCCAACGTCCTGACTTTC. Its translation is CASADSYISGANVLTF.

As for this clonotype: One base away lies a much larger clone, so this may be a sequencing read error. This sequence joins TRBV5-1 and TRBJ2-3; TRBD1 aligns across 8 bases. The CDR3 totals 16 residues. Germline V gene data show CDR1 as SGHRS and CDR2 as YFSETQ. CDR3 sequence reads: CASSLSGTGSTDAQYF. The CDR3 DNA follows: TGCGCCAGCAGCTTATCCGGGACAGGAAGCACAGATGCGCAGTATTTT.

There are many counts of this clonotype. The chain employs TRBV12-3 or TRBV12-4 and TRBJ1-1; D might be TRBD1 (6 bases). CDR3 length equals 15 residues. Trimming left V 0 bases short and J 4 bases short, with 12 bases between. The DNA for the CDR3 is TGTGCCAGCAGTTTAGCGCTAACAGGGAGCACTGAAGCTTTCTTT. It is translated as CASSLALTGSTEAFF.

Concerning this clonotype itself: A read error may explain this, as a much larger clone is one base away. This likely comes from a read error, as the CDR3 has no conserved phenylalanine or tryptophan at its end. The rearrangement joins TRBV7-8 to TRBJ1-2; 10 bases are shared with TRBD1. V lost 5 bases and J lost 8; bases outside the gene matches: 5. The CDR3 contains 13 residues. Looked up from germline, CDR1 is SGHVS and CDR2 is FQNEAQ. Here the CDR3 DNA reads TGTGCCAGCAGCACGGGACAGGGGAACGGCTACACCTCC. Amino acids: CASSTGQGNGYTS.

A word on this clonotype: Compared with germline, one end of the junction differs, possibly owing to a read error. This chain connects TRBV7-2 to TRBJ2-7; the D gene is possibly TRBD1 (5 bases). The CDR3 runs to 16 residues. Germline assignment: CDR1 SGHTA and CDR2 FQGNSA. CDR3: CASSSGRGEPSYGQYF. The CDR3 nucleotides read TGTGCCAGCAGCTCTGGAAGGGGTGAACCGTCCTACGGGCAGTACTTC.

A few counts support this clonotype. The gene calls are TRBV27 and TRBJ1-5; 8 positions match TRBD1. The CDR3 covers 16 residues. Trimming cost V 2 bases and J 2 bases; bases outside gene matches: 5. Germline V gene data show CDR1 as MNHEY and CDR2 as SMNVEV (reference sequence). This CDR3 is CASSLRGQDGNQPQHF. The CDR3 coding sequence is TGTGCCAGCAGTTTAAGGGGACAGGACGGCAATCAGCCCCAGCATTTT.

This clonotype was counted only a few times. The CDR3 DNA reads as TGCGCCAGCAGCCCAGGACAGGGGGTTGAAGCTTTCTTT. Its translation is CASSPGQGVEAFF. The V call is TRBV4-1, the J call TRBJ1-1; 10 positions match TRBD1. Germline-derived CDR1 and CDR2 are MGHRA and YSYEKL. Germline trimming cut 4 bases from V and 7 bases from J; bases unmatched to any gene: 3. The CDR3 consists of 13 residues.

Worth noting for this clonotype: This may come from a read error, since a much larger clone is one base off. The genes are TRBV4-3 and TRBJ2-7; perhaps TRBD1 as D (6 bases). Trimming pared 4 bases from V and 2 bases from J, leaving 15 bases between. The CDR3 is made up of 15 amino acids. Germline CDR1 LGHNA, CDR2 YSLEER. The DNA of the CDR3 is TGCGCCAGCAGCCGAGAAAGAGGGGACACCTACGAGCAGTACTTC. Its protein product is CASSRERGDTYEQYF.

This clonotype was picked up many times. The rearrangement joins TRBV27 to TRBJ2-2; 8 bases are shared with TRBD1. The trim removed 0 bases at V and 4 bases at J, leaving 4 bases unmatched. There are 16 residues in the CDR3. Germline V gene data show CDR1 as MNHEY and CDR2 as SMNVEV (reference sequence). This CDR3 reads CASSLSGQGPTGELFF. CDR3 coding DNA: TGTGCCAGCAGTTTATCTGGACAGGGACCCACCGGGGAGCTGTTTTTT.

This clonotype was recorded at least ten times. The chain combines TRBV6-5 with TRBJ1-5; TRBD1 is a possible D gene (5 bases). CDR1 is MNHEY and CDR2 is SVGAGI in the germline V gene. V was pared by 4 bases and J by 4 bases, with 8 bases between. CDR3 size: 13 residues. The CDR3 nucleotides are TGTGCCAGCAGTTTGGGGCGGAATCAGCCCCAGCATTTT. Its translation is CASSLGRNQPQHF.

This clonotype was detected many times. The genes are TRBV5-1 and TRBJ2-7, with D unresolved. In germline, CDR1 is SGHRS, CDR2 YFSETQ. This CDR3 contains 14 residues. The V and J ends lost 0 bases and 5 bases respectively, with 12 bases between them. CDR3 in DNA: TGCGCCAGCAGCTTGGCCCTGGCGTCCCACGAGCAGTACTTC. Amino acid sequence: CASSLALASHEQYF.

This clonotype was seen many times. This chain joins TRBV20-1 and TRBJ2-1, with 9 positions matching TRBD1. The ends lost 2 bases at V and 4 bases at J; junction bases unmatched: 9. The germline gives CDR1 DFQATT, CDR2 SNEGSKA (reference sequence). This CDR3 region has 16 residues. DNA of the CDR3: TGCAGTGCTAGACCTGTACAGGGGGCGTCATACAATGAGCAGTTCTTC. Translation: CSARPVQGASYNEQFF.

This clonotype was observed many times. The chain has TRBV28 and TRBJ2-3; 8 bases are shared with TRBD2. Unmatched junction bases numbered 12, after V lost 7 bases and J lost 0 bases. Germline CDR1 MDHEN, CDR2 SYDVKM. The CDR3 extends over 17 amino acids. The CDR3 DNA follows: TGTGCCAGCACCCCAATGTCGACTAGCGCCAGCACAGATACGCAGTATTTT. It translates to CASTPMSTSASTDTQYF.

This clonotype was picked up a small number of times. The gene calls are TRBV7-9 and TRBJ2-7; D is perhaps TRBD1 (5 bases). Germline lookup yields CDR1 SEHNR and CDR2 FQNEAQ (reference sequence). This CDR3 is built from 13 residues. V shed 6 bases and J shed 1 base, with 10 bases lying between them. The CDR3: CASSGAASYEQYF. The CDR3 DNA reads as TGTGCCAGCAGTGGGGCAGCGTCCTACGAGCAGTACTTC.

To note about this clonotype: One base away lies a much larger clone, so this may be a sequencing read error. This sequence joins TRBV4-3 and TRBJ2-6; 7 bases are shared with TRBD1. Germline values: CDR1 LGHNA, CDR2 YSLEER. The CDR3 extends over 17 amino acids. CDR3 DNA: TGCGCCAGCGGCCAAGATAGGGGGCGGGCTGGGGCCAACGTCCTGACTTTC. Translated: CASGQDRGRAGANVLTF.

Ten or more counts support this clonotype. The CDR3 bases are TGTGCCAGCAGTTTCGGCTACGAAGCTTTCTTT. Translating gives CASSFGYEAFF. The V and J genes are TRBV27 and TRBJ1-1; D remains ambiguous. This CDR3 region has 11 residues. CDR1 and CDR2 from the germline V gene are MNHEY and SMNVEV (reference sequence). The V and J ends lost 3 bases and 8 bases respectively, with 7 bases between them.

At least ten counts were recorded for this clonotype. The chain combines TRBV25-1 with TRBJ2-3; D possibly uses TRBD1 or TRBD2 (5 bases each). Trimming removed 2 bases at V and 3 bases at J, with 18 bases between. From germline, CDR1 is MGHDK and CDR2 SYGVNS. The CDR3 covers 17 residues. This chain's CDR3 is CASSEDRDPKETDTQYF. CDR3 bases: TGTGCCAGCAGTGAAGACCGGGACCCCAAGGAGACAGATACGCAGTATTTT. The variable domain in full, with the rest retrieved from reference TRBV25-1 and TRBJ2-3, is EADIYQTPRYLVIGTGKKITLECSQTMGHDKMYWYQQDPGMELHLIHYSYGVNSTEKGDLSSESTVSRIRTEHFPLTLESARPSHTSQYLCASSEDRDPKETDTQYFGPGTRLTVL.

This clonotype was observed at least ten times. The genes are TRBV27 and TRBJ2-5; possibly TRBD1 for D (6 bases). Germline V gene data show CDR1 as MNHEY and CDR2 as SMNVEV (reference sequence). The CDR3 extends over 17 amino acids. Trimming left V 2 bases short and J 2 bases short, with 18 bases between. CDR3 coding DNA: TGTGCCAGCAGTTTACCCTCTAACAGGGACCTTCAAGAGACCCAGTACTTC. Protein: CASSLPSNRDLQETQYF.

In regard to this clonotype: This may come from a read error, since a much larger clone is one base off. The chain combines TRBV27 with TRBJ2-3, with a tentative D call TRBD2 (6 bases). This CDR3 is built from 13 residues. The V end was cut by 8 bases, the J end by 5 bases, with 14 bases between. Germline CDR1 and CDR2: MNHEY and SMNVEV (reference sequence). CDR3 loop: CASSGELRDTQYF. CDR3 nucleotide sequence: TGTGCCAGCTCGGGGGAATTGAGAGATACGCAGTATTTT.

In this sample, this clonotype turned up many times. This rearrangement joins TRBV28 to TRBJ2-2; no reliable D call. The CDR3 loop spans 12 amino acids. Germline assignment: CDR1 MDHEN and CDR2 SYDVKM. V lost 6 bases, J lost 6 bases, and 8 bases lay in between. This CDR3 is CASSLDSGELFF. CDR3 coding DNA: TGTGCCAGCAGCCTAGACTCCGGGGAGCTGTTTTTT.

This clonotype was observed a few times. This chain's CDR3 is CASSLSGTSREQYF. CDR3 DNA sequence: TGTGCCAGCAGCTTATCCGGGACTAGTAGGGAGCAGTACTTC. This chain joins TRBV7-2 and TRBJ2-7; 8 bases are a match to TRBD2. Looked up from germline, CDR1 is SGHTA and CDR2 is FQGNSA. The trim removed 2 bases at V and 7 bases at J, leaving 7 bases unmatched. This CDR3 is built from 14 residues.